This T cell receptor (beta chain) appears in the sequencing data of a study of Ad26.COV2.S vaccination and SARS-CoV-2 variants. Overall study: The vaccine Ad26.COV2.S was put into the muscle once, or twice with 56 days between.

A single count supports this clone. Indicated treatment: around 19 received Ad26.COV2.S at low or high dose, single or two shots; roughly 5 received placebo; per-sample allocation not given. Sampling took place 63 days after the first vaccine or placebo injection. The CDR3 extends over 14 amino acids. CDR1 SGHNT and CDR2 YENEEA come from the germline V gene. Trimming removed 3 bases at V and 7 bases at J, with 12 bases between. Using immunoSEQ multiplex PCR, the repertoire was profiled, and TCRdb retains in-frame clones only, with some absent. The sample consists of 200,000 to 250,000 clones, more than 75% of them appearing once.

The material sequenced was peripheral blood, taken in a trial of Ad26.COV2.S vaccine versus placebo. This clonotype was obtained from a person between 18 and 59 years old who received the Ad26.COV2.S COVID-19 vaccine or a placebo. The chain links TRBV11-3 to TRBJ2-2, with D perhaps matching TRBD2 (5 bases). The CDR3 sequence: CASSLTGSGGELFF. CDR3 bases: TGTGCCAGCAGCTTGACTGGGAGTGGCGGGGAGCTGTTTTTT.